The clone carrying this TCR beta chain was seen a handful of times. Its antigen is undetermined. The sample comes from a study of cytomegalovirus exposure and HLA in healthy donors. General observations from the study: Further analysis was carried out later, and it showed several of the most significant clusters appearing linked to common viral pathogens. A later analysis linked a missense DCLRE1C variant to TCR beta V- and J-gene trimming. Per a later analysis, HLA-associated TCR beta chains showed more clonal expansion than other, equally common TCR beta chains. What a later analysis reportedly showed was that an Asian-associated ancestry cluster had fewer N-insertions than the approximately 670-donor mean.

The CDR3 extends over 14 amino acids. Per germline, CDR1 GTSNPN and CDR2 SVGIG (reference sequence). PCR involved 60 Vbeta and 13 Jbeta primers. Libraries were prepared by immunoSEQ multiplex PCR; TCRdb keeps only in-frame clonotypes and omits some of them. The profile covers some 110,000 clones, with around 10% appearing a single time and 3% taken by the ten largest. The sequenced material came from PBMCs. This TCR was sampled from a man aged 30-40 years in good health and CMV-seronegative. The V call is TRBV30, the J call TRBJ2-5; 12 positions match TRBD1. TRBJ2-7 matches the DNA end more closely, so the J call is doubtful. CDR3 DNA: TGTGCCTGGAGTCCCGGGACAGGGGGCAACGAGCAGTACTTC. Its translation is CAWSPGTGGNEQYF.